The 19 T cell receptor beta chains reported below all come from one sample, sequenced in a study of blood T cell repertoires in COVID-19. Some clones are missing from TCRdb's copy, which holds only in-frame ones; the method was immunoSEQ multiplex PCR. The data contain about 480,000 clones, about 90% of them seen just once; the ten biggest clones take up roughly 1.9%. Sequenced sample: PBMCs or T cells enriched from blood (not recorded which). The receptors originated from a woman between 18 and 29 years old with acute COVID-19.

This clone was observed once. The chain employs TRBV27 and TRBJ1-6, with D possibly matching TRBD1 (6 bases). Germline CDR1 is MNHEY and CDR2 is SMNVEV (reference sequence). The CDR3 loop spans 14 amino acids. Trimming cost V 3 bases and J 10 bases, with 13 bases left between them. The CDR3 protein is CASSLGRGRSPLHF. CDR3 DNA: TGTGCCAGCAGTTTGGGCAGGGGTCGGTCACCCCTCCACTTT.

Only one count was recorded for this clone. This same CDR3 is encoded by further DNA sequences in the sample. The rearrangement uses TRBV25-1 and TRBJ2-7; possibly TRBD1 for D (5 bases). This CDR3 is 12 amino acids long. CDR1 and CDR2 (germline): MGHDK, SYGVNS. Trimming took 5 bases from V and 6 from J, leaving 11 bases between them. The CDR3 nucleotides read TGTGCCAGCAGTTGGCAGGGCTCCGAGCAGTACTTC. It codes for CASSWQGSEQYF.

This rearrangement joins TRBV6-2 or TRBV6-3 to TRBJ2-7; TRBD2 aligns across 14 bases. After removal of 3 bases from V and 6 bases from J, the junction contained 10 bases not matched to a gene. The CDR3 is 17 amino acids. Germline CDR1 is MNHEY and CDR2 is SVGEGT. The DNA of the CDR3 is TGTGCCAGCAGTTATCATCCCAAGACTAGCGGGGGGGCCGAGCAGTACTTC. This codes for CASSYHPKTSGGAEQYF.

V gene TRBV28 combines with J gene TRBJ1-4; D may be TRBD1 (5 bases). The CDR3 contains 14 residues. The V end lost 2 bases, the J end lost 6 bases, and 10 bases lay between the germline ends. Per the germline V gene, CDR1 is MDHEN and CDR2 is SYDVKM. The CDR3 sequence: CASSLGGVYEKLFF. CDR3 nucleotides: TGTGCCAGCAGTTTAGGGGGGGTTTATGAAAAACTGTTTTTT.

The rearrangement links TRBV19 to TRBJ1-5, with D possibly TRBD1 on 6 matching bases. Trimming shortened V by 4 bases and J by 1 base, and 11 bases separated the two germline ends. CDR1 LNHDA and CDR2 SQIVND come from the germline V gene (reference sequence). The CDR3 spans 15 residues. Here the CDR3 DNA reads TGTGCCAGTAGTAGACGACAGGAGAGCAATCAGCCCCAGCATTTT. Its translation: CASSRRQESNQPQHF.

The chain combines TRBV2 with TRBJ2-1; 11 bases map to TRBD2. The CDR3 consists of 17 residues. Losses at the gene ends were 1 base for V and 10 bases for J; bases not matched to a gene: 12. The germline V gene has CDR1 SNHLY and CDR2 FYNNEI. Written as DNA, the CDR3 is TGTGCCAGCAGTGAAGAGAGTGTGTTAGCGGGAGGGCGAGAGCAGTTCTTC. This translates into CASSEESVLAGGREQFF.

The rearrangement links TRBV6-2 or TRBV6-3 to TRBJ2-4, with D perhaps TRBD1 (6 bases). In germline, CDR1 is MNHEY, CDR2 SVGEGT. The V and J ends lost 2 bases and 11 bases respectively, with 16 bases between them. This CDR3 region has 14 residues. In DNA form, the CDR3 reads TGTGCCAGCAGTTACAAAGGGGGTGATTTGTTTCAGTACTTC. Protein sequence: CASSYKGGDLFQYF.

The genes are TRBV5-1 and TRBJ2-4; 7 positions agree with TRBD1. CDR1 is SGHRS and CDR2 is YFSETQ in the germline V gene. The junction had 4 bases not matched to a gene; V was cut back by 3 bases and J by 4 bases. This CDR3 is built from 14 residues. CDR3 loop: CASSSGQEKNIQYF. CDR3 sequence (DNA): TGCGCCAGCAGCTCAGGACAGGAAAAAAACATTCAGTACTTC.

The rearrangement joins TRBV18 to TRBJ2-7, with a weak D call TRBD1 (5 bases). Trimming removed 4 bases from V and 1 base from J, with 8 bases in between. Germline V lookup: CDR1 KGHSH, CDR2 LQKENI. This CDR3 contains 13 residues. The CDR3 sequence is CASSLDTSYEQYF. CDR3 sequence (DNA): TGTGCCAGCTCACTGGACACGTCCTACGAGCAGTACTTC.

The chain recombines TRBV5-1 with TRBJ2-2; 9 bases agree with TRBD1. The CDR3 consists of 16 residues. Per germline, CDR1 SGHRS and CDR2 YFSETQ. V shed 1 base, J shed 5 bases, and the junction held 6 bases outside the gene matches. DNA for the CDR3: TGCGCCAGCAGCTTGTTGGGACAGGGTTTTACCGGGGAGCTGTTTTTT. This codes for CASSLLGQGFTGELFF.

This clone has a handful of counts. V gene TRBV7-5 combines with J gene TRBJ1-6. TRBV7-5 is reported as a pseudogene. The CDR3 contains 17 residues. The CDR3 coding sequence is TGTGCCAGAAGCTTATTAGCTGCCGGGAAAGATAATTCACCCCTCCACTTT. Translated: CARSLLAAGKDNSPLHF.

This chain uses TRBV5-6 with TRBJ1-5; no clear D. CDR1 and CDR2 from the germline V gene are SGHDT and YYEEEE. The CDR3 totals 13 residues. V shed 0 bases and J shed 4 bases, with 5 bases lying between them. DNA of the CDR3: TGTGCCAGCAGCTTGGGAGCAAATCAGCCCCAGCATTTT. It codes for CASSLGANQPQHF.

The chain joins TRBV3-1 (or the pseudogene TRBV3-2) to TRBJ1-3, with 10 bases matching TRBD1. V lost 2 bases to trimming and J lost 8 bases; unmatched junction nucleotides: 6. This CDR3 spans 15 amino acids. Germline CDR1 and CDR2: LGHDT and YNNKEL (reference sequence). CDR3 nucleotide sequence: TGTGCCAGCAGCCAATCTAGGACAGGGGGTGACACCATATATTTT. Translating it yields CASSQSRTGGDTIYF.

In its sample, this clone was seen a few times. This chain links TRBV30 with TRBJ2-1, with 8 bases lining up with TRBD1. The CDR3 contains 14 residues. CDR1 GTSNPN and CDR2 SVGIG come from the germline V gene (reference sequence). V shed 2 bases, J shed 8 bases, and the junction held 8 bases outside the gene matches. This CDR3 reads CAWSPGTGPDEQFF. The DNA of the CDR3 is TGTGCCTGGAGTCCCGGGACAGGACCGGATGAGCAGTTCTTC.

The genes are TRBV19 and TRBJ2-1, with 7 bases fitting TRBD2. V shed 0 bases and J 4 bases; nucleotides not matched to a gene: 9. The germline V gene encodes CDR1 LNHDA and CDR2 SQIVND (reference sequence). The CDR3 has 17 amino acids. The CDR3 coding sequence is TGTGCCAGTAGTATAGATCGCGGGAGCCTAATATACAATGAGCAGTTCTTC. Its protein product is CASSIDRGSLIYNEQFF.

This rearrangement joins TRBV12-5 to TRBJ2-2; 9 nucleotides agree with TRBD1. The J segment lost 7 bases and the V segment lost 3 bases, leaving 9 bases of the junction unmatched. The germline V gene has CDR1 LGHNT and CDR2 FRNRAP. This CDR3 is built from 16 residues. CDR3 coding DNA: TGTGCTAGTGGTTTTGAAAACAGGGGGCTTAGCGGGGAGCTGTTTTTT. It is translated as CASGFENRGLSGELFF.

This sequence joins TRBV7-9 and TRBJ2-7; TRBD2 aligns across 10 bases. The CDR3 contains 16 residues. Germline CDR1 SEHNR, CDR2 FQNEAQ (reference sequence). The J segment lost 3 bases and the V segment lost 4 bases, leaving 9 bases of the junction unmatched. The CDR3 DNA reads as TGTGCCAGCAGCTCGGATATAAAGCGGGAGGGCTACGAGCAGTACTTC. Encoded protein: CASSSDIKREGYEQYF.

The chain recombines TRBV7-2 with TRBJ1-5, with D unresolved. Deletions cut 5 bases from V and 0 bases from J, with 11 bases between. The CDR3 is 15 amino acids. Germline V lookup: CDR1 SGHTA, CDR2 FQGNSA. CDR3 DNA: TGTGCCAGCAGCCTCGTAGAACTTAGCAATCAGCCCCAGCATTTT. Protein: CASSLVELSNQPQHF.

Comment on this clone: This sample also contains other DNA sequences that code for the same CDR3. The chain combines TRBV18 with TRBJ2-3; TRBD1 matches 10 bases. Germline lookup yields CDR1 KGHSH and CDR2 LQKENI. V trimming: 3 bases; J trimming: 2 bases; junction bases outside the gene matches: 2. The CDR3 loop spans 15 amino acids. The CDR3 loop reads CASSPGQGITDTQYF. The CDR3 DNA reads as TGTGCCAGCTCACCGGGACAGGGGATCACAGATACGCAGTATTTT.